The sequence of this TCR beta chain was determined in a study of OX40 agonist ivuxolimab in advanced cancers. Study-level findings and limits: Partial responders dosed at 0.1-3.0 mg/kg displayed clonal expansion ranking among the lowest. Expanded peripheral T cell antigen specificity was not determined. Clones of CD4+ and CD8+ blood T cells grew by week 6 at doses of 0.1 to 3.0 mg/kg.

Points on this clone: The antigen is not known.

With 5 bases clipped from V and 1 base from J, the junction kept 16 bases outside the gene matches. The CDR3 is 18 residues long. From germline, CDR1 is SGHVS and CDR2 FNYEAQ. The table came from immunoSEQ multiplex PCR; TCRdb's copy has only in-frame clones and leaves some out. Here the sample spans tens of thousands of clones, about 94% being singletons. It was autoimmune disease history or systemic immunosuppression that excluded patients. The sample here was CD4+ or CD8+ T cells sorted from blood, taken in a trial of the OX40 agonist ivuxolimab. The TCR was taken from an adult with an advanced solid tumor such as melanoma, head and neck, liver or kidney cancer. The V call is TRBV7-6, the J call TRBJ1-1, with 7 bases that match TRBD1. This CDR3 reads CASSAVPGQWSTNTEAFF. CDR3 bases: TGTGCCAGCAGCGCTGTACCGGGACAGTGGAGCACGAACACTGAAGCTTTCTTT.